Sequencing of this T cell receptor (beta chain) was carried out in a study of blood T cell repertoires in COVID-19. For the study at large: Sources were T cells, B-cell-depleted T cells, or PBMCs; the material itself was cDNA or gDNA.

The CDR3 loop spans 13 amino acids. The germline V gene has CDR1 LNHDA and CDR2 SQIVND (reference sequence). The V end was cut by 5 bases, the J end by 5 bases, with 12 bases between. Libraries were prepared by immunoSEQ multiplex PCR; TCRdb keeps only in-frame clonotypes and omits some of them. The sample carries under 400,000 clones, approximately 90% recorded once. The sample comprised peripheral blood. This chain links TRBV19 with TRBJ2-5; maybe TRBD2 (6 bases). This clonotype was sampled from a woman younger than 45 with COVID-19, enrolled during active disease. The CDR3 coding sequence is TGTGCCAGTAGTCTCGGACGGGGGGAGACCCAGTACTTC. This sequence encodes CASSLGRGETQYF.